Below, 16 T cell receptor beta chains from the same sample are listed, as sequenced in a study of response to subunit inactivated influenza vaccine. MiXCR, applied by TCRdb to the RT-PCR reads, yields one record per CDR3 protein. The repertoire holds fewer than 800,000 distinct CDR3 sequences, approximately 15% seen once, with approximately 10% in the top ten. The specimen comprised PBMCs from blood, sampled 11 to 12 days after vaccination. The receptors come from a man in his forties or fifties who received an inactivated influenza vaccine.

The rearrangement joins TRBV19 to TRBJ1-4; a possible D gene is TRBD1 (6 bases). V was pared by 4 bases and J by 0 bases, with 9 bases between. CDR3 length equals 15 residues. The germline V gene has CDR1 LNHDA and CDR2 SQIVND (reference sequence). CDR3 region: CASSTTGSTNEKLFF. The CDR3 DNA is TGTGCCAGTAGTACGACAGGTTCAACTAATGAAAAACTGTTTTTT.

The CDR3 protein is CSLRGGLGAYNEQFF. CDR3 DNA sequence: TGCAGTCTCAGGGGCGGACTGGGGGCCTACAATGAGCAGTTCTTC. The chain links TRBV20-1 to TRBJ2-1, with a weak D call TRBD1 (6 bases). The CDR3 runs 15 residues. The V end lost 8 bases, the J end lost 2 bases, and 19 bases lay between the germline ends. Germline V CDR1 and CDR2: DFQATT, SNEGSKA (reference sequence).

This clonotype has at least ten counts. The chain combines TRBV7-2 with TRBJ2-3; no reliable D call. The germline gives CDR1 SGHTA, CDR2 FQGNSA. The CDR3 loop spans 15 amino acids. Trimming left V 5 bases short and J 0 bases short, with 12 bases between. This CDR3 reads CASSMTSASTDTQYF. The CDR3 DNA is TGTGCCAGCAGCATGACATCGGCTAGCACAGATACGCAGTATTTT.

There are many counts of this clonotype. The chain combines TRBV10-3 with TRBJ2-6; the D gene is possibly TRBD1 (6 bases). The CDR3 spans 18 residues. From germline, CDR1 is ENHRY and CDR2 SYGVKD. The V end lost 0 bases, the J end lost 0 bases, and 12 bases lay between the germline ends. The CDR3 loop reads CAISESGTLLSGANVLTF. CDR3 in DNA: TGTGCCATCAGTGAGTCCGGGACACTCCTCTCTGGGGCCAACGTCCTGACTTTC.

This clonotype has more than one count but fewer than ten. The chain has TRBV30 and TRBJ2-1; 10 bases map to TRBD2. Germline CDR1 GTSNPN, CDR2 SVGIG (reference sequence). V dropped 0 bases and J dropped 3; count of bases not matched to a gene: 5. CDR3 length equals 16 residues. In nucleotides, the CDR3 is TGTGCCTGGAGTGTACGGAGCGGGGGGGGCTACAATGAGCAGTTCTTC. It codes for CAWSVRSGGGYNEQFF.

This clonotype was seen a few times. The genes are TRBV5-5 and TRBJ1-6, with 9 bases matching TRBD1. Germline CDR1 is SGHKS and CDR2 is YYEKEE (reference sequence). This CDR3 is built from 16 residues. V gave up 1 base and J gave up 12 bases; unmatched junction bases: 11. The CDR3 here is CASSLYLGTGREPLHF. As DNA, the CDR3 is TGTGCCAGCAGCTTGTATCTTGGGACAGGGAGAGAACCCCTCCACTTT.

This clonotype was seen a few times. This chain connects TRBV7-6 to TRBJ2-3; TRBD2 matches at 11 bases. Germline values: CDR1 SGHVS, CDR2 FNYEAQ. The CDR3 is made up of 15 amino acids. Losses at the gene ends were 1 base for V and 4 bases for J; bases not matched to a gene: 1. The CDR3 loop reads CASSLVLAGADTQYF. CDR3 in DNA: TGTGCCAGCAGCTTAGTACTAGCGGGGGCAGATACGCAGTATTTT. The whole variable domain, filled in from reference TRBV7-6 and TRBJ2-3, reads GAGVSQSPRYKVTKRGQDVALRCDPISGHVSLYWYRQALGQGPEFLTYFNYEAQQDKSGLPNDRFSAERPEGSISTLTIQRTEQRDSAMYRCASSLVLAGADTQYFGPGTRLTVL.

This chain joins TRBV21-1 and TRBJ2-1; no DNA check was done on the table's D call, TRBD2. TRBV21-1 is marked as a pseudogene. This CDR3 spans 15 amino acids. The chain's CDR3 is CASSPRLGSSNEQFF. The CDR3 nucleotides are TGTGCCAGCAGCCCCCGACTAGGGAGCTCAAATGAGCAGTTCTTC.

The chain combines TRBV20-1 with TRBJ2-1, with 11 bases matching TRBD2. This CDR3 spans 14 amino acids. The V and J ends lost 5 bases and 4 bases, in that order; junction bases with no gene match: 4. Germline CDR1 DFQATT, CDR2 SNEGSKA (reference sequence). The CDR3 protein is CSALRLAGYNEQFF. CDR3 nucleotide sequence: TGCAGTGCTTTGAGACTAGCGGGGTACAATGAGCAGTTCTTC.

J is TRBJ2-5 and V is TRBV10-3; 11 nucleotides align to TRBD1. The CDR3 runs 16 residues. J was trimmed by 4 bases and V by 0 bases; bases with no gene match: 4. Germline CDR1 reads ENHRY; CDR2 reads SYGVKD. The CDR3, as DNA: TGTGCCATCAGTGAGTCGAGGACAGGGGGCAGAGAGACCCAGTACTTC. Amino acids: CAISESRTGGRETQYF.

This clonotype was seen more than once but under ten times. This chain connects TRBV20-1 to TRBJ1-5; tentative D call: TRBD1 (6 bases). Germline values: CDR1 DFQATT, CDR2 SNEGSKA (reference sequence). The CDR3 has 14 residues. Trimming took off 6 bases at V and 1 base at J, with 13 bases between the two ends. CDR3 in amino acids: CSALKGGSNQPQHF. In DNA, the CDR3 is TGCAGTGCCCTGAAAGGGGGGAGCAATCAGCCCCAGCATTTT.

This clonotype has more than one count but fewer than ten. The chain links TRBV28 to TRBJ2-7, with 9 bases lining up with TRBD2. The CDR3 length is 14 residues. Per germline, CDR1 MDHEN and CDR2 SYDVKM. V trimming: 4 bases; J trimming: 2 bases; junction bases outside the gene matches: 3. The CDR3 DNA is TGTGCCAGCAGTTATCTAGCGGGGCCCTACGAGCAGTACTTC. It codes for CASSYLAGPYEQYF.

The V call is TRBV25-1, the J call TRBJ1-5; D ambiguous. The J call may be wrong; the DNA end is better matched by TRBJ2-3. The germline V gene has CDR1 MGHDK and CDR2 SYGVNS. The CDR3 is made up of 11 amino acids. The CDR3 sequence is CATPGFQPQYF. CDR3 sequence (DNA): TGTGCCACCCCTGGGTTCCAGCCCCAGTATTTT.

This clonotype was seen a few times. The chain couples TRBV20-1 to TRBJ2-7; D gene unclear. Looked up from germline, CDR1 is DFQATT and CDR2 is SNEGSKA (reference sequence). The V gene lost 5 bases and the J gene lost 3 bases, with 5 bases spanning the gap. The CDR3 spans 10 residues. The CDR3 sequence is CSALLYEQYF. In nucleotides, the CDR3 is TGCAGTGCTCTACTCTACGAGCAGTACTTC.

V and J are TRBV7-8 and TRBJ2-7; TRBD2 is a possible D gene (7 bases). Trimming cost V 4 bases and J 2 bases, with 15 bases left between them. Germline V lookup: CDR1 SGHVS, CDR2 FQNEAQ. The CDR3 is made up of 15 amino acids. CDR3 amino acids: CASSSIGGLPYEQYF. In DNA form, the CDR3 reads TGTGCCAGCAGCTCGATCGGGGGGCTCCCCTACGAGCAGTACTTC.

The V and J genes are TRBV20-1 and TRBJ2-1; 7 bases fit TRBD2. The V gene's germline CDR1 is DFQATT and CDR2 SNEGSKA (reference sequence). This CDR3 region has 15 residues. V trimming: 0 bases; J trimming: 7 bases; junction bases outside the gene matches: 9. In nucleotides, the CDR3 is TGCAGTGCTAGAGATATGGCTAGCGGTGGGAATGAGCAGTTCTTC. Amino acid sequence: CSARDMASGGNEQFF.